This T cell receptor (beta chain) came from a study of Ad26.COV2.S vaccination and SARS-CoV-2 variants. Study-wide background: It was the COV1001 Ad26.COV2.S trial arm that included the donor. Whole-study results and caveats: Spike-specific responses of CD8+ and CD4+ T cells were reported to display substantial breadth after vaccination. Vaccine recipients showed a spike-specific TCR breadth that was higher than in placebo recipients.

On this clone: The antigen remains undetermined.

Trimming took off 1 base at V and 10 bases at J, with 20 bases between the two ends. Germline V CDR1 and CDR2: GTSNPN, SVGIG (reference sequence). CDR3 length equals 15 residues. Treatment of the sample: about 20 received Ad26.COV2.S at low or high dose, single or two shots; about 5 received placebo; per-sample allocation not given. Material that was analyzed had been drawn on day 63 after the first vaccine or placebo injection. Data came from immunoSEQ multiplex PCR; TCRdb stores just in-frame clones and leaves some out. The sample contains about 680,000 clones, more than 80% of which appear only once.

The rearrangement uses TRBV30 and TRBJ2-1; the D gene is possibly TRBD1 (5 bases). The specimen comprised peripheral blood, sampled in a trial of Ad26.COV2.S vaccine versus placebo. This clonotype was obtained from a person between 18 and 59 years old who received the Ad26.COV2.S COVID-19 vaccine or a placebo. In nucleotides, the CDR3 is TGTGCCTGGAGTGGAGGACCCTCTGGGGCGAGGGAGCAGTTCTTC. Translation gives CAWSGGPSGAREQFF.